This TCR beta chain was sequenced during a study of cytomegalovirus exposure and HLA in healthy donors. The study ran its PCR with 60 Vbeta and 13 Jbeta primers. Libraries were prepared by immunoSEQ multiplex PCR; TCRdb keeps only in-frame clonotypes and omits some of them. The profile covers 150,000 to 170,000 clones, with about 75% appearing a single time and approximately 1.4% taken by the ten largest. The study's findings and limits: High specificity and sensitivity for cytomegalovirus status were reported for the classifier.

CDR1 SGHTA and CDR2 FQGNSA come from the germline V gene. CDR3 length: 16 amino acids. V was clipped by 4 bases and J by 4 bases; unmatched bases: 9. On this clone itself: Antigen unknown.

Input material: PBMCs. The TCR originated in a man younger than 35 in good health and CMV-seronegative. The rearrangement uses TRBV7-2 and TRBJ1-2, with TRBD1 matching over 10 bases. CDR3 sequence reads: CASSSTKTGGFYGYTF. In nucleotides, the CDR3 is TGTGCCAGCAGCTCTACCAAGACAGGGGGCTTCTATGGCTACACCTTC.